This T cell receptor (beta chain) derives from a study of shared clonotypes between healthy human individuals (TCRdb year 2020). General notes on the study: A couple of women and a few men aged 18 to 49 years were included in the cohort. Blood TCR repertoires of a handful of healthy adults were deeply sequenced to estimate repertoire size and the extent of clonotype sharing between individuals. Different laboratories and diverse techniques were used to prepare libraries and sequence TCR repertoires, to increase sequencing depth and limit assay-specific biases. Leukapheresis yielded between about 0.9 and 9.5 billion PBMCs per donor. What the study reported, not specific to this receptor: Because the study included a small number of donors, the genetic and exposure-history diversity represented was limited. Only blood was sampled, and tissue TCR repertoires likely differ from those in blood. Pairwise subsampling led to the expectation that sequencing depth would affect the degree of clonotype sharing among donors.

TCR CDR3 regions were amplified from genomic DNA by multiplex PCR using the deep immunoSEQ assay. Extracted genomic DNA from each cell subset was distributed evenly across all wells of several immunoSEQ 96-well plates, and each plate was treated as a replicate. For unsorted PBMC, 250 to 300 ng genomic DNA, equal to 25,000 to 35,000 T cell genomes, was loaded into each replicate PCR. Unsorted PBMC genomic DNA was sequenced across ten immunoSEQ deep assay plates. Purified libraries were quantified with a Qubit 3.0 fluorometer, sized on a Bioanalyzer 2100, and re-quantified with the KAPA Library Quantification kit. Each immunoSEQ 96-well plate was sequenced on its own single-read 150-cycle Illumina NextSeq 550 flow cell. The original methods were these. Because the immunoSEQ output included only junctional sequences and no quality scores, the filtering could not be the same as the filtering used for full-length reads. To assign V/J genes and CDR3, sequences were annotated using PyIR, a Python wrapper for IgBLAST v1.9, with IMGT germline references. Any read was removed if the V/J assignment was weak (E-value above 1e-6), the CDR3 was missing, or the read contained stop codons, out-of-frame junctions, or ambiguous translated residues. V3J clonotypes were defined as sequences sharing an identical inferred V gene, J gene, and CDR3 amino acid sequence. Percentage overlap between repertoires was calculated by dividing the number of shared unique clonotypes by the size of the smaller repertoire. RTK rarefaction, the Chao1 estimator, and Recon v2.1 estimates of unobserved clonotypes were used to assess repertoire richness. The table was pulled from immuneACCESS by TCRdb, which kept in-frame rearrangements only. Such tables lose some clones; where checked, under half of the loss comes from unresolved V genes, and the rest has no known cause. V and J calls and clone size follow that table, whereas D and trimming were derived from the DNA. Here the sample has hundreds of thousands of clones; about 80% occur a single time. The leading ten clones occupy about 12% of the sample.

The donors were healthy, HIV-negative adults with no recently reported acute infections or vaccinations. All donors were Caucasian adults living in Nashville, Tennessee, USA. For unsorted samples, roughly 81 million PBMCs were counted and genomic DNA was extracted with the QIAamp DNA Blood Mini kit. After blood collection by leukapheresis, PBMCs were isolated using Ficoll-Histopaque density gradient centrifugation and then cryopreserved in the vapor phase of liquid nitrogen. As encoded in the germline V gene (reference sequence), CDR1 is SGHNT while CDR2 is YYREEE. The CDR3 spans 15 residues, from the cysteine through the phenylalanine. Only CDR3 DNA remains: 45 bases, in frame from the first base. V sheds 0 bases and J sheds 3 bases, leaving 9 bases between their ends. Worth noting for this clone: No antigen is known for it. No much larger clonotype is one base removed from it; base qualities were not supplied.

This chain joins TRBV5-4 to TRBJ2-2, with the D gene uncertain. Specimen: PBMCs. This TCR derives from a woman aged 40-49 years in good health. Some clones in this sample may be carry-over from other donors' samples. The base sequence is TGTGCCAGCAGCTTGGGCCGTGAGTACACCGGGGAGCTGTTTTTT. Its protein reads: CASSLGREYTGELFF.